One and the same sample provided the 25 T cell receptor beta chains below, sequenced in a study of Ad26.COV2.S vaccination and SARS-CoV-2 variants listed by TCRdb under 2021. The sample's treatment or condition label, in plain terms: approximately 18 received Ad26.COV2.S at low or high dose, single or two shots; 5 received placebo; per-sample allocation not given. For vaccine and placebo recipients, the sequenced repertoires came from samples collected on day 63 after the first injection. Library method: the immunoSEQ multiplex PCR assay. TCRdb carries this immuneACCESS record with in-frame sequences only. Its versions omit some clonotypes, under half of them owing to an unresolved V gene in the studies checked, with the rest unexplained. For this sample the table gives a few hundred thousand clones, of which over 75% were detected only once. The biggest ten clones account for 10% to 15% of the sample.

The sequencing used peripheral blood, collected in a trial of Ad26.COV2.S vaccine versus placebo. The source is a person aged 18 to 65 who received the Ad26.COV2.S COVID-19 vaccine or a placebo.

V and J are TRBV4-3 and TRBJ1-2; 7 positions agree with TRBD1. The CDR3 is made up of 13 amino acids. The germline gives CDR1 LGHNA, CDR2 YSLEER. Unmatched junction bases numbered 5, after V lost 3 bases and J lost 7 bases. CDR3 sequence: CASSQRDSSGYTF. The CDR3 coding sequence is TGCGCCAGCAGCCAGCGGGACAGCTCTGGCTACACCTTC.

V gene TRBV7-9 combines with J gene TRBJ2-4; D is unresolved. Germline V CDR1 and CDR2: SEHNR, FQNEAQ (reference sequence). Trimming stripped 5 bases from V and 11 bases from J, with 16 bases between. The CDR3 runs to 13 residues. CDR3 DNA: TGTGCCAGCAGCGACGGGCCCCAGGTGGTTCAGTACTTC. Translation: CASSDGPQVVQYF. Full variable domain (missing parts from reference TRBV7-9 and TRBJ2-4): DTGVSQNPRHKITKRGQNVTFRCDPISEHNRLYWYRQTLGQGPEFLTYFQNEAQLEKSRLLSDRFSAERPKGSFSTLEIQRTEQGDSAMYLCASSDGPQVVQYFGAGTRLSVL.

The chain carries TRBV3-1 (or the pseudogene TRBV3-2) and TRBJ2-3; 8 bases are a match to TRBD2. V shed 3 bases, J shed 1 base, and the junction held 12 bases outside the gene matches. The CDR3 is 18 amino acids. Germline lookup yields CDR1 LGHDT and CDR2 YNNKEL (reference sequence). The chain's CDR3 is CASSQPSLAGRGTDTQYF. The DNA for the CDR3 is TGTGCCAGCAGCCAGCCTTCCCTAGCGGGCAGGGGCACAGATACGCAGTATTTT.

This chain uses TRBV7-2 with TRBJ1-3; a weak D match, TRBD1 (6 bases). CDR1 and CDR2 (germline): SGHTA, FQGNSA. There are 16 residues in the CDR3. Trimming shortened V by 1 base and J by 1 base, and 11 bases separated the two germline ends. The CDR3 loop is CASSLVRGASGNTIYF. CDR3 bases: TGTGCCAGCAGCTTAGTACGGGGGGCTTCTGGAAACACCATATATTTT. Variable domain in full (rest from reference TRBV7-2 and TRBJ1-3): GAGVSQSPSNKVTEKGKDVELRCDPISGHTALYWYRQSLGQGLEFLIYFQGNSAPDKSGLPSDRFSAERTGGSVSTLTIQRTQQEDSAVYLCASSLVRGASGNTIYFGEGSWLTVV.

The chain links TRBV30 to TRBJ1-6; D may be TRBD1 (6 bases). V lost 0 bases and J lost 18, with 18 bases in between. The CDR3 extends over 13 amino acids. Germline V CDR1 and CDR2: GTSNPN, SVGIG (reference sequence). DNA of the CDR3: TGTGCCTGGAGTGTAGGGGGAGAGACCTCCCCCCACTTT. Translating it yields CAWSVGGETSPHF.

The chain is built from TRBV19 and TRBJ1-4; no firm D call. V gave up 5 bases and J gave up 0 bases, with 7 bases separating them. Germline assignment: CDR1 LNHDA and CDR2 SQIVND (reference sequence). CDR3 length: 14 amino acids. DNA for the CDR3: TGTGCCAGTAGTTTGGCCGCAACTAATGAAAAACTGTTTTTT. The encoded protein is CASSLAATNEKLFF.

The CDR3 protein is CASSGSRLAGVLDEQFF. The DNA for the CDR3 is TGTGCCAGCAGCGGATCCAGACTAGCGGGAGTCTTAGATGAGCAGTTCTTC. V and J are TRBV9 and TRBJ2-1; 12 bases align to TRBD2. V shed 3 bases, J shed 8 bases, and the junction held 12 bases outside the gene matches. Germline V gene sequence: CDR1 SGDLS, CDR2 YYNGEE. The CDR3 runs 17 residues.

The rearrangement uses TRBV19 and TRBJ1-3, with TRBD1 matching 8 bases. Unmatched junction bases numbered 4, after V lost 3 bases and J lost 9 bases. The CDR3 covers 13 residues. Germline CDR1 reads LNHDA; CDR2 reads SQIVND (reference sequence). The CDR3 nucleotides read TGTGCCAGTAGTATCGACAGGGGCAGCACCATATATTTT. Protein product: CASSIDRGSTIYF.

This clone was picked up a small number of times. This chain joins TRBV9 and TRBJ2-7; 14 bases align to TRBD2. CDR3 length equals 16 residues. J was trimmed by 4 bases and V by 4 bases; bases with no gene match: 7. Germline V lookup: CDR1 SGDLS, CDR2 YYNGEE. CDR3 residues: CASSRGTSGGLYEQYF. CDR3 bases: TGTGCCAGCAGCAGAGGGACTAGCGGGGGTTTATACGAGCAGTACTTC.

The chain is built from TRBV18 and TRBJ2-1; maybe TRBD2 (6 bases). The CDR3 extends over 17 amino acids. Germline-derived CDR1 and CDR2 are KGHSH and LQKENI. Trimming shortened V by 6 bases and J by 0 bases, and 18 bases separated the two germline ends. In nucleotides, the CDR3 is TGTGCCAGCTCTCCCTACCCCGGAGGGAGCTCCTACAATGAGCAGTTCTTC. Its protein is CASSPYPGGSSYNEQFF.

The V and J genes are TRBV19 and TRBJ2-7; D possibly uses TRBD1 or TRBD2 (6 bases each). The germline V and J ends were trimmed by 5 bases and 4 bases, with 15 bases remaining between them. This CDR3 comprises 14 residues. Germline CDR1 reads LNHDA; CDR2 reads SQIVND (reference sequence). The CDR3 DNA sequence: TGTGCCAGTAGTTGGGGGGCCGGACAGTACGAGCAGTACTTC. Protein sequence: CASSWGAGQYEQYF. The full variable domain, completed using reference TRBV19 and TRBJ2-7, is DGGITQSPKYLFRKEGQNVTLSCEQNLNHDAMYWYRQDPGQGLRLIYYSQIVNDFQKGDIAEGYSVSREKKESFPLTVTSAQKNPTAFYLCASSWGAGQYEQYFGPGTRLTVT.

V usage is TRBV6-2 or TRBV6-3 and J usage is TRBJ1-2; 8 bases line up with TRBD1. J gave up 2 bases and V 5 bases, and 7 bases lay outside the gene matches. CDR3 length equals 15 residues. Germline V gene sequence: CDR1 MNHEY, CDR2 SVGEGT. The CDR3 DNA follows: TGTGCCAGCAGTGATACAGGGGGTGTCAACTATGGCTACACCTTC. Its protein is CASSDTGGVNYGYTF.

The chain links TRBV7-2 to TRBJ1-1, with D possibly TRBD1 on 5 matching bases. The V and J ends lost 4 bases and 4 bases respectively, with 19 bases between them. Germline V gene lookup returns CDR1 SGHTA and CDR2 FQGNSA. The CDR3 has 16 amino acids. The CDR3 nucleotides are TGTGCCAGCAGCTCCCGGGTCTTGACGGGGACCACTGAAGCTTTCTTT. Protein: CASSSRVLTGTTEAFF.

The chain's CDR3 is CSVSGTSGRGSYNEQFF. DNA for the CDR3: TGCAGCGTTTCCGGGACTAGCGGGAGGGGGTCCTACAATGAGCAGTTCTTC. The V call is TRBV29-1, the J call TRBJ2-1, with 16 bases that match TRBD2. The CDR3 length is 17 residues. The J segment lost 1 base and the V segment lost 5 bases, leaving 5 bases of the junction unmatched. The germline CDR1 and CDR2 sequences are SQVTM and ANQGSEA.

V usage is TRBV28 and J usage is TRBJ1-2, with D tentatively TRBD1 (5 bases). The V end lost 3 bases, the J end lost 1 base, and 12 bases lay between the germline ends. The CDR3 spans 15 residues. Per the germline V gene, CDR1 is MDHEN and CDR2 is SYDVKM. Here the CDR3 reads CASSLGRSLNYGYTF. The DNA for the CDR3 is TGTGCCAGCAGTTTGGGGCGGAGCCTTAACTATGGCTACACCTTC.

This clone was counted once. The chain employs TRBV11-2 and TRBJ2-7; 7 nucleotides align to TRBD1. This CDR3 spans 16 amino acids. Germline V gives CDR1 SGHAT, CDR2 FQNNGV. The junction had 13 bases not matched to a gene; V was cut back by 5 bases and J by 3 bases. CDR3 loop: CASSRRGQEPFYEQYF. In DNA, the CDR3 is TGTGCCAGCAGCAGGCGAGGACAGGAGCCCTTCTACGAGCAGTACTTC.

In its sample, this clone was seen once. The rearrangement joins TRBV29-1 to TRBJ2-6; D might be TRBD1 (5 bases). V lost 0 bases and J lost 1, with 19 bases in between. This CDR3 spans 19 amino acids. Germline V gene data show CDR1 as SQVTM and CDR2 as ANQGSEA. CDR3 nucleotide sequence: TGCAGCGTTGAAGATCAAAACAGGATAGCTCCTTCTGGGGCCAACGTCCTGACTTTC. Translation gives CSVEDQNRIAPSGANVLTF. The full variable domain, completed using reference TRBV29-1 and TRBJ2-6, is SAVISQKPSRDICQRGTSLTIQCQVDSQVTMMFWYRQQPGQSLTLIATANQGSEATYESGFVIDKFPISRPNLTFSTLTVSNMSPEDSSIYLCSVEDQNRIAPSGANVLTFGAGSRLTVL.

The chain links TRBV28 to TRBJ1-1; TRBD1 matches 9 bases. Trimming at V came to 4 bases and at J to 1 base, leaving 4 bases not matched to a gene. The CDR3 runs to 15 residues. CDR1 and CDR2 (germline): MDHEN, SYDVKM. CDR3 amino acids: CASSSPTGGNTEAFF. In DNA, the CDR3 is TGTGCCAGCAGTTCCCCGACAGGGGGGAACACTGAAGCTTTCTTT. Full variable domain (missing parts from reference TRBV28 and TRBJ1-1): DVKVTQSSRYLVKRTGEKVFLECVQDMDHENMFWYRQDPGLGLRLIYFSYDVKMKEKGDIPEGYSVSREKKERFSLILESASTNQTSMYLCASSSPTGGNTEAFFGQGTRLTVV.

The V call is TRBV6-1, the J call TRBJ1-2; possible D gene TRBD1, 5 bases. Germline V gene lookup returns CDR1 MNHNS and CDR2 SASEGT. This CDR3 spans 15 amino acids. V was trimmed by 0 bases and J by 1 base, leaving 9 bases between them. CDR3 region: CASSEALGVNYGYTF. CDR3 DNA sequence: TGTGCCAGCAGTGAAGCGCTAGGGGTTAACTATGGCTACACCTTC.

This clone has just a few counts. This chain connects TRBV30 to TRBJ2-2; either TRBD1 or TRBD2 may fit D (5 bases each). Trimming pared 4 bases from V and 7 bases from J, leaving 16 bases between. Germline loops: CDR1 GTSNPN, CDR2 SVGIG (reference sequence). The CDR3 has 14 residues. As DNA, the CDR3 is TGTGCCTGGAATTTCGGGACGTCCGGCGGGGAGCTGTTTTTT. Encoded protein: CAWNFGTSGGELFF.

On this clone: The same CDR3 can be traced to other DNA sequences in this sample. This chain links TRBV14 with TRBJ2-5; no definite D call. This CDR3 region has 11 residues. Germline V gene lookup returns CDR1 SGHDN and CDR2 FVKESK. Trimming cost V 3 bases and J 2 bases, with 1 base left between them. Here the CDR3 DNA reads TGTGCCAGCAGCCAGCAAGAGACCCAGTACTTC. It codes for CASSQQETQYF. Complete variable domain (other parts from reference TRBV14 and TRBJ2-5): EAGVTQFPSHSVIEKGQTVTLRCDPISGHDNLYWYRRVMGKEIKFLLHFVKESKQDESGMPNNRFLAERTGGTYSTLKVQPAELEDSGVYFCASSQQETQYFGPGTRLLVL.

CDR3 region: CASSQGNARETQYF. As DNA, the CDR3 is TGTGCCAGCAGCCAAGGTAATGCGCGAGAGACCCAGTACTTC. The genes are TRBV3-1 (or the pseudogene TRBV3-2) and TRBJ2-5; D not resolved. Germline CDR1 reads LGHDT; CDR2 reads YNNKEL (reference sequence). The CDR3 is 14 amino acids. Trimming stripped 1 base from V and 4 bases from J, with 10 bases between.

The table lists this clone with a count of one. This sequence joins TRBV6-2 or TRBV6-3 and TRBJ2-2; TRBD2 matches 7 bases. The CDR3 covers 16 residues. CDR1 is MNHEY and CDR2 is SVGEGT in the germline V gene. Trimming removed 6 bases from V and 4 bases from J; junction bases left unmatched: 11. The DNA of the CDR3 is TGTGCCAGCAGCCATCCTAGGACTAGATCCACCGGGGAGCTGTTTTTT. This translates into CASSHPRTRSTGELFF.

The V gene is TRBV9, the J gene TRBJ2-1; D may be TRBD1 or TRBD2 (5 bases each). The CDR3 contains 15 residues. V lost 4 bases to trimming and J lost 6 bases, with 17 bases between them. Germline CDR1 reads SGDLS; CDR2 reads YYNGEE. In DNA, the CDR3 is TGTGCCAGCAGCACCTGGGACCCAGCCCCCAATGAGCAGTTCTTC. It yields the protein CASSTWDPAPNEQFF.

CDR3 region: CREKWTPAFETQYF. The CDR3 DNA is TGCAGAGAAAAATGGACACCGGCGTTCGAGACCCAGTACTTC. V and J are TRBV29-1 and TRBJ2-5, with a tentative D call TRBD1 (5 bases). The germline gives CDR1 SQVTM, CDR2 ANQGSEA. This CDR3 region has 14 residues.